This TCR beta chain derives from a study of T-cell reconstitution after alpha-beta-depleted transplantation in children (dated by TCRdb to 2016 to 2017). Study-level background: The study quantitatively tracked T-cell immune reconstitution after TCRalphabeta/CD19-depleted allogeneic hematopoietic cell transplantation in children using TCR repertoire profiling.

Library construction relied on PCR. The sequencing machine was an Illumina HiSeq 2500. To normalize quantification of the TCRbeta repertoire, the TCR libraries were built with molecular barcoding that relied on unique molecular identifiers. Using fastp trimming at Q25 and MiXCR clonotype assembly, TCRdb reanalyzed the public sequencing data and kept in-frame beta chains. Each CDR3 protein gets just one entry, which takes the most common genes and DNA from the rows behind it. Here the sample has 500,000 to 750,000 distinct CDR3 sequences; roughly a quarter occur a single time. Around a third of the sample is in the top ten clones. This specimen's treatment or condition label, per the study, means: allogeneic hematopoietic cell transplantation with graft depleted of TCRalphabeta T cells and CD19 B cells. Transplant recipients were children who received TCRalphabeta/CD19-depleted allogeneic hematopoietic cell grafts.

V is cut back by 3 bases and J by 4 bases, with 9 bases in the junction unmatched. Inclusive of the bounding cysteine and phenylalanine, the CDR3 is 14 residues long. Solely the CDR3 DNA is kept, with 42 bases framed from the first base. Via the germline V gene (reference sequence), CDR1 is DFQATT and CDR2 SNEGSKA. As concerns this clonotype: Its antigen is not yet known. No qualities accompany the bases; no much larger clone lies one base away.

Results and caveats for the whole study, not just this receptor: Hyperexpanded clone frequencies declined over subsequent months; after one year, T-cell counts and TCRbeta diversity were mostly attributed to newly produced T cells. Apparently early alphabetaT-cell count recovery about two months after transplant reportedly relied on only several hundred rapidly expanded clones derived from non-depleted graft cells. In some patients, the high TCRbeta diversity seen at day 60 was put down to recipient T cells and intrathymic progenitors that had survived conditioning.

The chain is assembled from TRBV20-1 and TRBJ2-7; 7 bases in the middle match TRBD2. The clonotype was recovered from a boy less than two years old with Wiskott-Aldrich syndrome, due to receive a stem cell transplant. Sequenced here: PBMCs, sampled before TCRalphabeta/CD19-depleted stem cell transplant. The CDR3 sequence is CSASRTGGRYEQYF. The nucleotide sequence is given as TGCAGTGCTAGTAGGACGGGAGGTCGTTACGAGCAGTACTTC.